What follows are 5 T cell receptor beta chains derived from one specimen sequenced in a study of OX40 agonist ivuxolimab in advanced cancers. Preparation of the library involved the immunoSEQ multiplex PCR assay. TCRdb limited this immuneACCESS table to in-frame rearrangements with V and J called. A share of clones is missing; checked studies link under half to unresolved V genes, and the rest is unexplained. For this sample there are 65,000 to 70,000 clones; approximately 78% appear just once. 0.35% to 0.5% of the sample belongs to the ten largest clones. The sequencing used CD4+ or CD8+ T cells sorted from blood, collected in a trial of the OX40 agonist ivuxolimab. These receptors were obtained from an adult with an advanced solid tumor such as melanoma, head and neck, liver or kidney cancer.

V usage is TRBV7-9 and J usage is TRBJ1-1; D is unclear. Germline V gene data show CDR1 as SEHNR and CDR2 as FQNEAQ (reference sequence). This CDR3 comprises 13 residues. The V and J ends lost 0 bases and 5 bases respectively, with 7 bases between them. The CDR3 protein is CASSLATGTEAFF. CDR3 sequence (DNA): TGTGCCAGCAGCTTAGCGACGGGGACTGAAGCTTTCTTT.

This chain joins TRBV5-8 and TRBJ1-1, with TRBD1 matching 7 bases. The CDR3 has 16 residues. Germline V gene sequence: CDR1 SGHTS, CDR2 YDEGEE. J was trimmed by 0 bases and V by 2 bases; bases with no gene match: 7. CDR3 sequence reads: CASSFHPGGMNTEAFF. The CDR3 nucleotides are TGTGCCAGCAGCTTCCATCCAGGGGGAATGAACACTGAAGCTTTCTTT. The complete variable domain, with remaining parts taken from reference TRBV5-8 and TRBJ1-1, reads EAGVTQSPTHLIKTRGQQATLRCSPISGHTSVYWYQQALGLGLQFLLWYDEGEERNRGNFPPRFSGRQFPNYSSELNVNALELEDSALYLCASSFHPGGMNTEAFFGQGTRLTVV.

This clone has only a few counts. The J gene is TRBJ1-1, the V gene TRBV18; D not resolved. CDR3 length: 16 residues. Germline assignment: CDR1 KGHSH and CDR2 LQKENI. Trimming took off 2 bases at V and 1 base at J, with 14 bases between the two ends. In nucleotides, the CDR3 is TGTGCCAGCTCACCAAGAGGAAGGGAGGGGAACACTGAAGCTTTCTTT. Protein: CASSPRGREGNTEAFF.

V gene TRBV11-2 combines with J gene TRBJ2-5; 8 nucleotides align to TRBD1. Germline CDR1 is SGHAT and CDR2 is FQNNGV. Unmatched junction bases numbered 11, after V lost 3 bases and J lost 5 bases. The CDR3 is 16 residues long. The chain's CDR3 is CASSLIQGAFGETQYF. Written as DNA, the CDR3 is TGTGCCAGCAGCTTGATCCAGGGGGCCTTCGGGGAGACCCAGTACTTC.

With regard to this clone: Other DNA sequences in the same sample also yield this CDR3. V and J are TRBV15 and TRBJ1-5; D is possibly TRBD1 (5 bases). Trimming pared 1 base from V and 3 bases from J, leaving 10 bases between. CDR1 is LNHNV, CDR2 YYDKDF, per germline (reference sequence). The CDR3 has 15 residues. The CDR3 sequence is CATSRGGGSNQPQHF. CDR3 coding DNA: TGTGCCACCAGCAGAGGGGGGGGATCCAATCAGCCCCAGCATTTT. Using reference TRBV15 and TRBJ1-5 for the parts outside the CDR3, the full variable domain is DAMVIQNPRYQVTQFGKPVTLSCSQTLNHNVMYWYQQKSSQAPKLLFHYYDKDFNNEADTPDNFQSRRPNTSFCFLDIRSPGLGDTAMYLCATSRGGGSNQPQHFGDGTRLSIL.